This is a list of T cell receptor beta chains from one sample in a study of control samples from healthy donors and cancer patients. Repertoires were generated with immunoSEQ multiplex PCR, while TCRdb's copy carries only in-frame clones and drops some. The repertoire includes about 150,000 clones, over 85% of them detected once, and about 5.8% sits in the top ten. Sequencing was done on a sample of blood. The receptors were sampled from a young man in good health. Both conserved end residues are part of each CDR3. The D gene is left open where the match is weak. Clone size, where shown, is once, few, many, or a class for clones that have expanded.

j_call clone_size v_call d_call cdr3_aa cdr3_nt
TRBJ2-5 - TRBV5-1 - CASSLVGAPETQYF TGCGCCAGCAGCTTGGTGGGGGCCCCAGAGACCCAGTACTTC
TRBJ2-7 once TRBV5-4 - CASSPRPNYEQYF TGTGCCAGCAGCCCCCGACCAAACTACGAGCAGTACTTC
TRBJ1-2 - TRBV29-1 - CSVGETGTNYGYTF TGCAGCGTGGGGGAAACGGGGACTAACTATGGCTACACCTTC
TRBJ2-3 - TRBV9 - CASSASTDTQYF TGTGCCAGCAGCGCGAGCACAGATACGCAGTATTTT
TRBJ2-7 - TRBV19 - CASAESGRSYEQYF TGTGCCAGTGCTGAGTCAGGGAGGTCATACGAGCAGTACTTC
TRBJ2-3 - TRBV2 TRBD1 CASSAQGEATQYF TGTGCCAGCAGTGCCCAGGGGGAAGCGACGCAGTATTTT
TRBJ2-2 few TRBV25-1 TRBD1 CASSKPGTGAYTGELFF TGTGCCAGCAGCAAGCCCGGGACAGGGGCGTATACCGGGGAGCTGTTTTTT
TRBJ2-7 - TRBV6-6 TRBD2 CASSYPAARGADEQYF TGTGCCAGCAGTTACCCAGCCGCGCGGGGGGCAGACGAGCAGTACTTC
TRBJ2-7 - TRBV5-8 - CASSLVSGGLIEQYF TGTGCCAGCAGCTTGGTGTCAGGGGGACTGATTGAGCAGTACTTC
TRBJ2-7 - TRBV6-6 - CASSYERGLRYEQYF TGTGCCAGCAGTTACGAAAGGGGACTTAGATACGAGCAGTACTTC
TRBJ1-5 - TRBV2 TRBD1 CASSQDRAQPQHF TGTGCCAGCAGCCAGGACAGGGCGCAGCCCCAGCATTTT
TRBJ1-3 once TRBV28 - CASGKTAYYTNTIYF TGTGCCAGCGGAAAGACAGCGTACTACACAAACACCATATATTTT
TRBJ1-2 - TRBV6-2/TRBV6-3 TRBD1 CASSGQGAVGYTF TGTGCCAGCAGTGGACAGGGGGCTGTTGGCTACACCTTC
TRBJ2-7 - TRBV7-2 - CASSLGQGAIYEQYF TGTGCCAGCAGCTTAGGGCAGGGCGCTATCTACGAGCAGTACTTC
TRBJ2-1 once TRBV7-9 TRBD1 CASSRSLGTGVGNEQFF TGTGCCAGCAGCCGAAGCCTCGGGACAGGGGTAGGGAATGAGCAGTTCTTC
TRBJ2-5 - TRBV29-1 - CSVRLSETQYF TGCAGCGTTCGGCTATCAGAGACCCAGTACTTC
TRBJ2-5 - TRBV3-1/TRBV3-2 - CASSHLSAPETQYF TGTGCCAGCAGCCACCTGTCCGCTCCAGAGACCCAGTACTTC
TRBJ2-7 - TRBV27 TRBD2 CASGLAGGPVEQYF TGTGCCAGCGGGTTAGCGGGAGGGCCGGTCGAGCAGTACTTC
TRBJ2-1 - TRBV19 - CASSRGVYNEQFF TGTGCCAGTAGTAGGGGGGTATACAATGAGCAGTTCTTC
TRBJ2-1 - TRBV3-1/TRBV3-2 - CASSQEAGTYNEQFF TGTGCCAGCAGCCAAGAAGCGGGTACCTACAATGAGCAGTTCTTC
TRBJ2-5 - TRBV20-1 - CSASPEETQYF TGCAGTGCTAGCCCCGAGGAGACCCAGTACTTC
TRBJ2-7 once TRBV29-1 TRBD1 CSVEAWVGQDYEQYF TGCAGCGTTGAAGCATGGGTAGGACAGGACTACGAGCAGTACTTC
TRBJ2-3 - TRBV4-1 - CASSQDFPRTDTQYF TGCGCCAGCAGCCAAGATTTCCCGAGGACAGATACGCAGTATTTT
TRBJ2-7 - TRBV27 - CASSTSYEQYF TGTGCCAGCAGTACCTCCTACGAGCAGTACTTC
TRBJ1-3 once TRBV7-9 - CASSPRRASGNTIYF TGTGCCAGCAGCCCCCGACGGGCCTCTGGAAACACCATATATTTT
TRBJ2-5 - TRBV7-2 - CASSLTPKAETQYF TGTGCCAGCAGCTTAACACCCAAAGCTGAGACCCAGTACTTC
TRBJ2-5 - TRBV9 TRBD1 CASSVVAGTGLGETQYF TGTGCCAGCAGCGTAGTCGCCGGGACAGGGTTGGGAGAGACCCAGTACTTC
TRBJ2-7 - TRBV6-6 - CASNHGGREQYF TGTGCCAGCAACCACGGGGGAAGAGAGCAGTACTTC
TRBJ1-4 - TRBV7-9 TRBD1 CASSLAEGADEKLFF TGTGCCAGCAGCTTAGCCGAGGGGGCTGACGAAAAACTGTTTTTT
TRBJ2-7 - TRBV28 - CAILSRDPYEQYF TGTGCCATTCTGTCCAGGGACCCCTACGAGCAGTACTTC
TRBJ1-5 - TRBV4-1 - CASSQVGGGDQPQHF TGCGCCAGCAGCCAAGTTGGAGGGGGGGATCAGCCCCAGCATTTT
TRBJ1-2 - TRBV6-5 TRBD1 CASSYSNYGTGNGYTF TGTGCCAGCAGTTACTCGAATTACGGGACAGGGAATGGCTACACCTTC
TRBJ2-7 - TRBV6-6 - CASSYLSGASSYEQYF TGTGCCAGCAGTTACCTCTCGGGGGCCAGCTCCTACGAGCAGTACTTC
TRBJ2-1 - TRBV3-1/TRBV3-2 - CASSRPGSGNEQFF TGTGCCAGCAGCCGCCCGGGGTCTGGGAATGAGCAGTTCTTC
TRBJ1-4 - TRBV20-1 - CSARRQSQLFF TGCAGTGCTCGTCGACAGTCCCAACTGTTTTTT
TRBJ1-2 - TRBV29-1 - CSALGGDYGYTF TGCAGCGCTTTAGGGGGAGACTATGGCTACACCTTC
TRBJ2-2 - TRBV29-1 - CSVVQGTGELFF TGCAGCGTTGTACAGGGTACCGGGGAGCTGTTTTTT
TRBJ2-7 - TRBV6-2/TRBV6-3 - CASSWRYEQYF TGTGCCAGCAGTTGGAGGTACGAGCAGTACTTC
TRBJ1-5 - TRBV24-1 - CATSGIDRNNQPQHF TGTGCCACCAGTGGCATTGACAGGAACAATCAGCCCCAGCATTTT
TRBJ2-5 once TRBV25-1 - CASSEIGVQETQYF TGTGCCAGCAGTGAAATAGGCGTGCAAGAGACCCAGTACTTC
TRBJ1-1 - TRBV7-8 TRBD1 CASSLPSSTGAGTEAFF TGTGCCAGCAGCTTGCCTAGTTCGACAGGGGCGGGCACTGAAGCTTTCTTT
TRBJ1-4 - TRBV5-1 - CASSQISEDKYGGLFF TGCGCCAGCAGCCAAATCTCAGAGGACAAATACGGAGGCCTGTTTTTT
TRBJ2-7 - TRBV11-2 - CASSPSAYEQYF TGTGCCAGCAGCCCGAGTGCCTACGAGCAGTACTTC
TRBJ1-5 - TRBV27 - CATPVVSRQPNQPQHF TGTGCCACCCCCGTCGTCTCTAGACAGCCAAATCAGCCCCAGCATTTT
TRBJ1-3 - TRBV5-8 TRBD1 CASSVTGDKGNTIYF TGTGCCAGCAGCGTGACAGGGGATAAAGGAAACACCATATATTTT
TRBJ1-6 - TRBV11-3 - CASSLVGGSPLHF TGTGCCAGCAGCTTAGTGGGGGGCTCACCCCTCCACTTT
TRBJ1-4 - TRBV7-9 TRBD1 CASSRNRGLFATNEKLFF TGTGCCAGCAGCCGCAACAGGGGGCTTTTTGCAACTAATGAAAAACTGTTTTTT
TRBJ2-3 - TRBV5-6 TRBD1 CASSPGTGGYADTQYF TGTGCCAGCAGCCCCGGGACAGGGGGCTACGCAGATACGCAGTATTTT
TRBJ1-5 - TRBV9 - CASSPTSSSNQPQHF TGTGCCAGCAGCCCGACCTCATCTAGCAATCAGCCCCAGCATTTT
TRBJ1-5 - TRBV3-1/TRBV3-2 TRBD1 CASSQGGQGQPQHF TGTGCCAGCAGCCAAGGGGGACAGGGTCAGCCCCAGCATTTT
TRBJ2-1 - TRBV12-3/TRBV12-4 - CASSLGGWGEQFF TGTGCCAGCAGTTTAGGTGGCTGGGGCGAGCAGTTCTTC
TRBJ1-5 - TRBV3-1/TRBV3-2 - CASSRGVGLGNQPQHF TGTGCCAGCAGCCGAGGAGTGGGGTTGGGCAATCAGCCCCAGCATTTT
TRBJ1-2 - TRBV5-1 - CASSLDPGQNYGYTF TGCGCCAGCAGCTTGGACCCCGGACAAAACTATGGCTACACCTTC
TRBJ1-5 - TRBV10-2 TRBD1 CASSEGDRPQHF TGCGCCAGCAGTGAGGGGGACAGGCCCCAGCATTTT
TRBJ1-1 - TRBV7-8 - CASSLNPGETEAFF TGTGCCAGCAGCCTTAACCCAGGGGAGACTGAAGCTTTCTTT
TRBJ2-5 - TRBV7-7 - CASSLGGQGTETQYF TGTGCTAGCAGCTTAGGAGGGCAGGGGACAGAGACCCAGTACTTC
TRBJ2-5 - TRBV30 TRBD2 CAWSVKAGGWETQYF TGTGCCTGGAGTGTTAAGGCGGGGGGTTGGGAGACCCAGTACTTC
TRBJ2-5 - TRBV21-1 - CASSPRGKLYSQYF TGTGCCAGCAGCCCCCGGGGAAAGCTTTACTCCCAGTACTTC
TRBJ2-5 - TRBV19 - CASSPRDNYQETQYF TGTGCCAGTAGCCCCAGGGACAACTACCAAGAGACCCAGTACTTC